These 10 T cell receptor beta chains share one sample of origin, sequenced in a study of beta chain features in type 1 diabetes. Findings and limits, study-wide: Shorter TCRB CDR3s, moderately but significantly so, marked every one of the four CD4+ subsets in Type 1 diabetes patients.

cDNA synthesis used the whole RNA isolate, giving expressed TCRB sequences. Sequencing used immunoSEQ multiplex PCR; TCRdb keeps in-frame clones, though not all of them. The sample shows roughly 260,000 clones, roughly 11% of them seen only once. No antigen is known for these receptors. The sequenced material came from naive CD4+ T cells from blood. The receptors derive from a man aged 30-40 years with type 1 diabetes.

The chain links TRBV29-1 to TRBJ1-3; D not certain. V dropped 0 bases and J dropped 2 bases, with 11 bases sitting between them. Germline CDR1 SQVTM, CDR2 ANQGSEA. The CDR3 has 15 amino acids. The CDR3 DNA is TGCAGCGTTGAAGAAGCGGGTATCCCTGGAAACACCATATATTTT. Protein sequence: CSVEEAGIPGNTIYF.

This clone has just a few counts. The rearrangement uses TRBV28 and TRBJ2-1; 10 nucleotides align to TRBD2. Trimming at V came to 6 bases and at J to 3 bases, leaving 5 bases not matched to a gene. This CDR3 is 15 amino acids long. Germline values: CDR1 MDHEN, CDR2 SYDVKM. This CDR3 reads CASSTSGGGYNEQFF. DNA for the CDR3: TGTGCCAGCAGCACCAGCGGGGGGGGCTACAATGAGCAGTTCTTC.

The sample holds a few counts of this clone. This chain uses TRBV4-2 with TRBJ1-2; D call uncertain. The germline V and J ends were trimmed by 0 bases and 6 bases, with 11 bases remaining between them. This CDR3 is built from 14 residues. The germline gives CDR1 LGHNA, CDR2 YNFKEQ. The CDR3 region is CASSQDKQFHGYTF. CDR3 nucleotide sequence: TGTGCCAGCAGCCAAGATAAACAGTTCCATGGCTACACCTTC.

This clone was found a few times. The chain carries TRBV7-6 and TRBJ2-1, with D uncertain. The CDR3 length is 13 residues. Looked up from germline, CDR1 is SGHVS and CDR2 is FNYEAQ. V lost 0 bases and J lost 5, with 5 bases in between. CDR3 amino acids: CASSLAENNEQFF. The CDR3 DNA follows: TGTGCCAGCAGCTTAGCAGAGAACAATGAGCAGTTCTTC.

This clone was counted a few times. The gene calls are TRBV4-1 and TRBJ2-5; TRBD2 matches 7 bases. V trimming: 3 bases; J trimming: 1 base; junction bases outside the gene matches: 5. This CDR3 spans 15 amino acids. Germline V gene sequence: CDR1 MGHRA, CDR2 YSYEKL. CDR3 sequence (DNA): TGCGCCAGCAGCCAGAGGCTAGCGGTCCAAGAGACCCAGTACTTC. Translated, it gives CASSQRLAVQETQYF.

V and J are TRBV7-2 and TRBJ2-2; D is perhaps TRBD2 (5 bases). The CDR3 runs to 15 residues. Trimming cost V 4 bases and J 0 bases, with 9 bases left between them. Germline V gene sequence: CDR1 SGHTA, CDR2 FQGNSA. CDR3 amino acids: CASSSGLPNTGELFF. Here the CDR3 DNA reads TGTGCCAGCAGCTCCGGACTGCCGAACACCGGGGAGCTGTTTTTT.

This clone was detected only a few times. J is TRBJ1-3 and V is TRBV5-6; D remains unclear. Trimming stripped 0 bases from V and 0 bases from J, with 13 bases between. Germline CDR1 is SGHDT and CDR2 is YYEEEE. The CDR3 loop spans 17 amino acids. CDR3 region: CASSLGPTTSSGNTIYF. CDR3 in DNA: TGTGCCAGCAGCTTGGGACCGACAACGAGCTCTGGAAACACCATATATTTT.

This chain joins TRBV4-3 and TRBJ2-1, with a tentative D call TRBD2 (5 bases). V was trimmed by 0 bases and J by 9 bases, leaving 12 bases between them. This CDR3 is 14 amino acids long. Germline V gives CDR1 LGHNA, CDR2 YSLEER. CDR3 coding DNA: TGCGCCAGCAGCCAAGAAGAGGGAACGACTGAGCAGTTCTTC. It is translated as CASSQEEGTTEQFF.

V usage is TRBV15 and J usage is TRBJ1-1; D not resolved. With 1 base removed from V and 1 base from J, the gap between germline ends came to 4 bases. This CDR3 has 13 amino acids. Germline V lookup: CDR1 LNHNV, CDR2 YYDKDF (reference sequence). The CDR3 bases are TGTGCCACCAGCAGAGGACAGAACACTGAAGCTTTCTTT. Its translation: CATSRGQNTEAFF.

V and J are TRBV4-2 and TRBJ2-7; 7 nucleotides match TRBD1. The germline V gene has CDR1 LGHNA and CDR2 YNFKEQ. This CDR3 region has 15 residues. V lost 0 bases and J lost 6; bases outside the gene matches: 8. In DNA form, the CDR3 reads TGTGCCAGCAGCCAAGAAATTGGTTCAGGGGGCGAGCAGTACTTC. This encodes CASSQEIGSGGEQYF.